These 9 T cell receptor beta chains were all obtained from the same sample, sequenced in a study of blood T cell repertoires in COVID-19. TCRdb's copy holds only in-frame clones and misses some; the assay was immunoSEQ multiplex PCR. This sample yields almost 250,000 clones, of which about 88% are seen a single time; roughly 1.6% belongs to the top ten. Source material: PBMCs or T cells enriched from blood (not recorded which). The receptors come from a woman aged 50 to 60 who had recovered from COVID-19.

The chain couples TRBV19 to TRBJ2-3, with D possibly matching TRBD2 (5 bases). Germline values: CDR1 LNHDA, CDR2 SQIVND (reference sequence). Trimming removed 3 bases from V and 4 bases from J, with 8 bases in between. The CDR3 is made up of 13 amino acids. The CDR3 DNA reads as TGTGCCAGTAGTATCGAGGGCGCAGATACGCAGTATTTT. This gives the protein CASSIEGADTQYF.

CDR3 coding DNA: TGTGCCAGCAGCTTGCGCCATAGCGGGAGACACGATGAGCAGTTCTTC. Protein sequence: CASSLRHSGRHDEQFF. The genes are TRBV5-6 and TRBJ2-1; 9 bases are a match to TRBD2. Germline assignment: CDR1 SGHDT and CDR2 YYEEEE. CDR3 length: 16 residues. After removal of 1 base from V and 8 bases from J, the junction contained 10 bases not matched to a gene. Together with reference TRBV5-6 and TRBJ2-1, the CDR3 gives the full variable domain: DAGVTQSPTHLIKTRGQQVTLRCSPKSGHDTVSWYQQALGQGPQFIFQYYEEEERQRGNFPDRFSGHQFPNYSSELNVNALLLGDSALYLCASSLRHSGRHDEQFFGPGTRLTVL.

CDR3 bases: TGTGCCAGCTCACCCCGGGGGGACCGCAGAAGCAATCAGCCCCAGCATTTT. It codes for CASSPRGDRRSNQPQHF. The V gene is TRBV18, the J gene TRBJ1-5, with D possibly being TRBD1 (5 bases). V lost 3 bases to trimming and J lost 1 base, with 16 bases between them. The CDR3 extends over 17 amino acids. Germline CDR1 KGHSH, CDR2 LQKENI.

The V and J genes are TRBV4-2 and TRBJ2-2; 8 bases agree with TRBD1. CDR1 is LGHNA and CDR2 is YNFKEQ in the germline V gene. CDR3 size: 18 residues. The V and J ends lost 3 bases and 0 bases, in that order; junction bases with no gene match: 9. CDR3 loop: CASSQGEDRAANTGELFF. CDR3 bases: TGTGCCAGCAGCCAGGGAGAGGACAGGGCGGCGAACACCGGGGAGCTGTTTTTT.

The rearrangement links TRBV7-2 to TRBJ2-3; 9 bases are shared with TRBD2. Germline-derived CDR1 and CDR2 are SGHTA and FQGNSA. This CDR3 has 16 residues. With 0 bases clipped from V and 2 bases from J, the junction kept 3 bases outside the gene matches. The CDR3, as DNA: TGTGCCAGCAGCTTAGCTCTAGCGGGGAACACAGATACGCAGTATTTT. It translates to CASSLALAGNTDTQYF.

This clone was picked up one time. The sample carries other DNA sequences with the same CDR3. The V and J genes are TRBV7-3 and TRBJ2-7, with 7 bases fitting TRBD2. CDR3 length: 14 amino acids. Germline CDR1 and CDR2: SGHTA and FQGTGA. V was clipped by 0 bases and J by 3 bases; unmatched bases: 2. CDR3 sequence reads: CASSLTGGGYEQYF. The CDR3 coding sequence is TGTGCCAGCAGCTTAACGGGGGGGGGCTACGAGCAGTACTTC.

CDR3 bases: TGTGCCAGCAGCGTAAGAGTTGAGGCCGGGGAGCTGTTTTTT. Translation: CASSVRVEAGELFF. The V call is TRBV9, the J call TRBJ2-2; the D is unclear. Deletions cut 1 base from V and 6 bases from J, with 10 bases between. In germline, CDR1 is SGDLS, CDR2 YYNGEE. The CDR3 contains 14 residues.

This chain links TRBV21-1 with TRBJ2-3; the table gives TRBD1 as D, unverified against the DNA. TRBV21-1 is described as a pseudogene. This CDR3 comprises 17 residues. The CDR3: CASSKRRDRTSTDTQYF. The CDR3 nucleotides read TGTGCCAGCAGCAAAAGACGGGACAGGACAAGCACAGATACGCAGTATTTT.

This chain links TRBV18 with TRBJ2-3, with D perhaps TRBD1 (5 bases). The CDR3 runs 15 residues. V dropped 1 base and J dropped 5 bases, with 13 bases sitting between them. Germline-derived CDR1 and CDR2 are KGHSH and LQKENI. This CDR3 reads CASSPQGSGIDTQYF. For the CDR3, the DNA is TGTGCCAGCTCACCACAGGGGTCAGGGATAGATACGCAGTATTTT.